Sequencing of this T cell receptor beta chain was carried out in a study of CD8 T cells in Susac syndrome. The CDR3 runs 14 residues. Germline CDR1 SNHLY, CDR2 FYNNEI. With 6 bases removed from V and 2 bases from J, the gap between germline ends came to 12 bases. It was with random hexamers that about 0.45 to 1 ug RNA was reverse transcribed. An immunoSEQ multiplex PCR amplified TCR beta CDR3 over 54 Vbeta and 13 Jbeta. Each CDR3 protein gets one entry after TCRdb re-called the immunoSEQ multiplex PCR reads with MiXCR. The sample yields about 190,000 distinct CDR3 sequences, roughly nine tenths seen once. Sequencing of TCR beta was undertaken in CD8+ and CD4+ T cells derived from blood. Patients with Susac syndrome met the recently defined diagnostic criteria for definite or probable disease. Both CD4+ and CD8+ T cells were negatively isolated, and TEMRA cells underwent FACS enrichment.

The receptor was derived from a human donor with Susac syndrome. Input material: CD4+ T cells from PBMCs. This rearrangement joins TRBV2 to TRBJ2-3; D is possibly TRBD2 (5 bases). The CDR3 nucleotides read TGTGCCAGCAGACCCCCGCGGGCCACAGATACGCAGTATTTT. It encodes CASRPPRATDTQYF.